The 28 T cell receptor beta chains below come from one sample, sequenced in a study of T cell repertoires in cytomegalovirus infection. Each CDR3 protein gets one entry after TCRdb re-called the reads with MiXCR. The table has 71,000 or so distinct CDR3 sequences, 20% seen once. These TCRs' antigens remain unknown. Material: CD8+ T cells from cultured PBMCs, obtained from culture after CMV antigen stimulation. Receptor source: a human donor in good health (CMV status not recorded). Some clones in this sample may be carry-over from other donors' samples.

This clonotype was counted only a few times. The CDR3 loop is CASSELMGAIEAFF. CDR3 bases: TGTGCCAGCAGTGAATTGATGGGGGCCATTGAAGCTTTCTTT. The V gene is TRBV6-1, the J gene TRBJ1-1, with D perhaps matching TRBD1 (6 bases). Trimming pared 2 bases from V and 7 bases from J, leaving 14 bases between. Germline V gives CDR1 MNHNS, CDR2 SASEGT. CDR3 length equals 14 residues.

This chain links TRBV9 with TRBJ1-3; TRBD1 is a possible D gene (5 bases). The V end lost 3 bases, the J end lost 3 bases, and 16 bases lay between the germline ends. The CDR3 length is 16 residues. Germline V gives CDR1 SGDLS, CDR2 YYNGEE. CDR3 region: CASSEQGVSYGNTIYF. In DNA, the CDR3 is TGTGCCAGCAGCGAGCAGGGAGTGTCGTATGGAAACACCATATATTTT.

In its sample, this clonotype was seen a few times. This chain connects TRBV28 to TRBJ1-1, with TRBD1 matching 9 bases. Germline V gene sequence: CDR1 MDHEN, CDR2 SYDVKM. This CDR3 is built from 14 residues. V trimming: 4 bases; J trimming: 9 bases; junction bases outside the gene matches: 9. CDR3 nucleotides: TGTGCCAGCAGTTGGGAGGTGACAGGGGGAAAAGCTTTCTTT. Encoded protein: CASSWEVTGGKAFF.

This clonotype appeared many times. The V gene is TRBV7-2, the J gene TRBJ2-7; 8 nucleotides align to TRBD1. The CDR3 length is 14 residues. The ends lost 6 bases at V and 4 bases at J; junction bases unmatched: 8. Germline CDR1 reads SGHTA; CDR2 reads FQGNSA. The CDR3 DNA is TGTGCCAGCAGTATAAACAGGGGGTCTTACGAGCAGTACTTC. The encoded protein is CASSINRGSYEQYF. The entire variable domain, with the rest obtained from reference TRBV7-2 and TRBJ2-7, is as follows: GAGVSQSPSNKVTEKGKDVELRCDPISGHTALYWYRQSLGQGLEFLIYFQGNSAPDKSGLPSDRFSAERTGGSVSTLTIQRTQQEDSAVYLCASSINRGSYEQYFGPGTRLTVT.

This chain uses TRBV6-6 with TRBJ1-1, with 7 nucleotides matching TRBD1. Germline CDR1 and CDR2: MNHNY and SVGAGI (reference sequence). V lost 6 bases and J lost 1; bases outside the gene matches: 14. This CDR3 has 17 residues. For the CDR3, the DNA is TGTGCCAGCAGGGGGTCAGACAGGGTTTTCTCGAACACTGAAGCTTTCTTT. Amino acid sequence: CASRGSDRVFSNTEAFF.

The rearrangement links TRBV6-5 to TRBJ2-7; the match to TRBD2 covers 14 bases. Germline values: CDR1 MNHEY, CDR2 SVGAGI. The CDR3 consists of 18 residues. V lost 7 bases, J lost 4 bases, and 15 bases stayed unmatched. CDR3 sequence: CASISPSGLAGGAYEQYF. CDR3 sequence (DNA): TGTGCCAGCATTTCGCCCAGTGGACTAGCGGGGGGAGCGTACGAGCAGTACTTC.

In its sample, this clonotype was seen a few times. V and J are TRBV6-5 and TRBJ1-2; 10 bases agree with TRBD1. V trimming: 4 bases; J trimming: 2 bases; junction bases outside the gene matches: 13. The CDR3 totals 18 residues. Per germline, CDR1 MNHEY and CDR2 SVGAGI. CDR3 protein: CASSFLYTGQGVNYGYTF. The CDR3 bases are TGTGCCAGCAGTTTCTTATACACCGGACAGGGGGTAAACTATGGCTACACCTTC.

The genes are TRBV10-3 and TRBJ1-1; maybe TRBD1 (5 bases). The CDR3 has 13 amino acids. Between the trimmed V and J ends, which lost 5 bases and 7 bases, there was a span of 14 bases. The germline V gene has CDR1 ENHRY and CDR2 SYGVKD. The CDR3 region is CAISNTGPLEAFF. CDR3 coding DNA: TGTGCCATCAGTAATACAGGACCACTTGAAGCTTTCTTT.

The rearrangement joins TRBV27 to TRBJ1-5; no clear D gene. Germline CDR1 MNHEY, CDR2 SMNVEV (reference sequence). This CDR3 contains 12 residues. V lost 4 bases, J lost 10 bases, and 11 bases lay in between. The CDR3 nucleotides are TGTGCCAGCAGTTCAACCTTTTACCCCCAGCATTTT. Translating gives CASSSTFYPQHF.

The chain couples TRBV27 to TRBJ2-7; TRBD2 matches at 7 bases. This CDR3 is built from 15 residues. V gave up 4 bases and J gave up 2 bases; unmatched junction bases: 8. Germline V gives CDR1 MNHEY, CDR2 SMNVEV (reference sequence). In DNA, the CDR3 is TGTGCCAGCAGTTACCCAGGGAGGGGAACCTACGAGCAGTACTTC. Translated, it gives CASSYPGRGTYEQYF.

The gene calls are TRBV2 and TRBJ1-1; D perhaps matches TRBD1 (6 bases). In germline, CDR1 is SNHLY, CDR2 FYNNEI. This CDR3 comprises 12 residues. In DNA, the CDR3 is TGTGCTACAGGGATACGCGAAACTGAAGCTTTCTTT. Translating gives CATGIRETEAFF.

The chain couples TRBV7-6 to TRBJ1-1; TRBD1 is a possible D gene (6 bases). Trimming pared 5 bases from V and 11 bases from J, leaving 21 bases between. Germline V gene sequence: CDR1 SGHVS, CDR2 FNYEAQ. This CDR3 region has 14 residues. The CDR3 bases are TGTGCCAGCAGCCCCTTAGGGGGGGCGACTAGGGCTTTCTTT. Translation gives CASSPLGGATRAFF.

As for this clonotype: One junction end does not reproduce the germline sequence, and a read error may be involved. This chain joins TRBV7-2 and TRBJ2-7; possible D gene TRBD2, 7 bases. CDR1 is SGHTA, CDR2 FQGNSA, per germline. The CDR3 consists of 15 residues. The CDR3 loop is CDSSLWRGGSYEQYF. For the CDR3, the DNA is TGTGACAGCAGCCTCTGGAGGGGGGGCTCCTACGAGCAGTACTTC.

The J gene is TRBJ2-3, the V gene TRBV6-5, with TRBD2 identical over 10 bases. The V gene's germline CDR1 is MNHEY and CDR2 SVGAGI. CDR3 length: 19 amino acids. V gave up 4 bases and J gave up 4 bases; unmatched junction bases: 17. The CDR3 here is CASSFSSTGAGGPSDTQYF. The CDR3 bases are TGTGCCAGCAGTTTTAGTAGCACTGGAGCGGGGGGGCCCTCAGATACGCAGTATTTT.

On this clonotype: The germline gene is not matched at one end of the junction; a read error may be the cause. The gene calls are TRBV27 and TRBJ2-1, with D possibly TRBD2 on 5 matching bases. CDR3 length: 13 amino acids. Germline assignment: CDR1 MNHEY and CDR2 SMNVEV (reference sequence). The CDR3 spells CDSSLNEGNEQFF. CDR3 nucleotide sequence: TGTGACAGCAGTTTAAATGAGGGTAATGAGCAGTTCTTC.

This clonotype was picked up a small number of times. V and J are TRBV24-1 and TRBJ1-2; D is uncertain. Trimming pared 4 bases from V and 4 bases from J, leaving 9 bases between. From germline, CDR1 is KGHDR and CDR2 SFDVKD. The CDR3 is 13 amino acids. The CDR3 DNA sequence: TGTGCCACCAGTGAGTCGGAGGGCTATGGCTACACCTTC. Residues: CATSESEGYGYTF.

The rearrangement links TRBV27 to TRBJ2-4; a weak D match, TRBD1 (6 bases). This CDR3 region has 13 residues. Germline V CDR1 and CDR2: MNHEY, SMNVEV (reference sequence). Trimming took off 4 bases at V and 4 bases at J, with 8 bases between the two ends. CDR3 sequence reads: CASSSGQKNIQYF. The CDR3 DNA sequence: TGTGCCAGCAGTTCCGGACAGAAAAACATTCAGTACTTC.

The chain carries TRBV7-9 and TRBJ2-7; D gene ambiguous. Trimming removed 0 bases from V and 5 bases from J, with 11 bases in between. This CDR3 comprises 14 residues. Germline CDR1 SEHNR, CDR2 FQNEAQ (reference sequence). The CDR3 loop is CASSLAVRSDEQYF. The CDR3 DNA reads as TGTGCCAGCAGCTTAGCGGTAAGAAGCGACGAGCAGTACTTC.

This clonotype was observed many times. V usage is TRBV20-1 and J usage is TRBJ2-2; 7 bases match TRBD2. The germline V gene has CDR1 DFQATT and CDR2 SNEGSKA (reference sequence). V gave up 0 bases and J gave up 6 bases; unmatched junction bases: 4. The CDR3 is 14 amino acids. The CDR3: CSARDGGMPGELFF. CDR3 DNA sequence: TGCAGTGCTAGAGACGGGGGGATGCCCGGGGAGCTGTTTTTT.

The V gene is TRBV19, the J gene TRBJ1-1, with D unclear. Trimming pared 3 bases from V and 0 bases from J, leaving 11 bases between. CDR1 is LNHDA, CDR2 SQIVND, per germline (reference sequence). The CDR3 has 15 residues. The CDR3 sequence is CASSIRLLMNTEAFF. CDR3 DNA sequence: TGTGCCAGTAGTATCCGACTGTTGATGAACACTGAAGCTTTCTTT.

A few counts support this clonotype. The chain recombines TRBV7-8 with TRBJ1-1, with unresolved D. The length of the CDR3 is 15 residues. Germline V gene data show CDR1 as SGHVS and CDR2 as FQNEAQ. Trimming left V 2 bases short and J 4 bases short, with 14 bases between. In DNA form, the CDR3 reads TGTGCCAGCAGCTTACTAGCTCTGGAGGGCACTGAAGCTTTCTTT. Its translation: CASSLLALEGTEAFF.

The chain carries TRBV7-9 and TRBJ1-2; D is unresolved. The CDR3 length is 13 residues. CDR1 and CDR2 from the germline V gene are SEHNR and FQNEAQ (reference sequence). V was trimmed by 2 bases and J by 8 bases, leaving 12 bases between them. As DNA, the CDR3 is TGTGCCAGCAGCTTACTTGTAGGAATCGGCTACACCTTC. Translated: CASSLLVGIGYTF. The full variable domain, with the rest looked up from reference TRBV7-9 and TRBJ1-2, is DTGVSQNPRHKITKRGQNVTFRCDPISEHNRLYWYRQTLGQGPEFLTYFQNEAQLEKSRLLSDRFSAERPKGSFSTLEIQRTEQGDSAMYLCASSLLVGIGYTFGSGTRLTVV.

This clonotype was observed many times. V gene TRBV15 combines with J gene TRBJ1-4; D gene uncertain. In germline, CDR1 is LNHNV, CDR2 YYDKDF (reference sequence). The CDR3 sequence is 15 residues long. V gave up 0 bases and J gave up 8 bases, with 13 bases separating them. The CDR3 coding sequence is TGTGCCACCAGCAGAGATCTCAACCCGACGGAAAAACTGTTTTTT. Amino acids: CATSRDLNPTEKLFF.

This clonotype turned up a few times. V usage is TRBV12-3 or TRBV12-4 and J usage is TRBJ1-4, with D possibly being TRBD1 (6 bases). This CDR3 is built from 13 residues. V was cut by 4 bases and J by 12 bases, with 15 bases left in between. CDR3 region: CASSSIGGHELFF. For the CDR3, the DNA is TGTGCCAGCAGTTCCATCGGGGGACACGAACTGTTTTTT.

The CDR3 DNA is TGTGCCAGCAGCCACCGGGGAGGGGACACTGAAGCTTTCTTT. Its translation: CASSHRGGDTEAFF. This chain joins TRBV7-2 and TRBJ1-1; D perhaps matches TRBD1 (5 bases). Germline CDR1 and CDR2: SGHTA and FQGNSA. V was trimmed by 5 bases and J by 3 bases, leaving 13 bases between them. The CDR3 covers 14 residues.

J is TRBJ1-2 and V is TRBV12-5, with no clear D. The V end lost 0 bases, the J end lost 4 bases, and 15 bases lay between the germline ends. The CDR3 loop spans 16 amino acids. From germline, CDR1 is LGHNT and CDR2 FRNRAP. CDR3 amino acids: CASGLVLGGQVYGYTF. In DNA form, the CDR3 reads TGTGCTAGTGGTTTGGTATTAGGAGGTCAAGTCTATGGCTACACCTTC. The full variable domain, its missing parts supplied by reference TRBV12-5 and TRBJ1-2, is DARVTQTPRHKVTEMGQEVTMRCQPILGHNTVFWYRQTMMQGLELLAYFRNRAPLDDSGMPKDRFSAEMPDATLATLKIQPSEPRDSAVYFCASGLVLGGQVYGYTFGSGTRLTVV.

Many counts were recorded for this clonotype. The J gene is TRBJ2-7, the V gene TRBV5-6, with no clear D. CDR1 and CDR2 from the germline V gene are SGHDT and YYEEEE. V shed 3 bases and J shed 0 bases, with 10 bases lying between them. This CDR3 contains 14 residues. The CDR3 DNA is TGTGCCAGCAGCTCATACAGCAACTCCTACGAGCAGTACTTC. Translation gives CASSSYSNSYEQYF.

This clonotype showed up just a few times. The chain employs TRBV6-6 and TRBJ2-5, with D possibly matching TRBD2 (5 bases). The V gene lost 2 bases and the J gene lost 1 base, with 8 bases spanning the gap. Per the germline V gene, CDR1 is MNHNY and CDR2 is SVGAGI (reference sequence). This CDR3 has 14 amino acids. This CDR3 is CASSYRAGQETQYF. The CDR3 nucleotides read TGTGCCAGCAGTTACAGGGCGGGCCAAGAGACCCAGTACTTC.